The source of this TCR beta chain is a study of regulatory T cells in long-lasting Graves disease. The CDR3 covers 9 residues. The ends were cut back, 10 bases at V and 3 bases at J, with 4 bases in the middle. Germline CDR1 is MNHEY and CDR2 is SMNVEV (reference sequence). Through Arm-PCR of CDR3 regions and iRepertoire HTBI primers, TCR beta libraries were built. TCRdb re-called the multiplex PCR reads through MiXCR, storing one row per CDR3 protein. Counted here are over 350,000 distinct CDR3 sequences, 11% to 15% occurring once; the ten biggest clones make up around a sixth. Noted time point: newly diagnosed GD, antithyroid drugs for less than 3 months. PBMC-extracted RNA yielded the TCR library. Patients were from an endocrinology department in Xi'an, China. This sample also belongs to another study, concerning T cells in Graves' hyperthyroidism and ophthalmopathy.

The V call is TRBV27, the J call TRBJ2-7, with no clear D. The sample consisted of peripheral blood mononuclear cells (PBMCs), taken at new diagnosis, from a patient treated with antithyroid drugs. This receptor was obtained from a woman in her 50s with Graves disease. The CDR3 here is CAIVYEQYF. In DNA form, the CDR3 reads TGTGCCATCGTCTACGAGCAGTACTTC.